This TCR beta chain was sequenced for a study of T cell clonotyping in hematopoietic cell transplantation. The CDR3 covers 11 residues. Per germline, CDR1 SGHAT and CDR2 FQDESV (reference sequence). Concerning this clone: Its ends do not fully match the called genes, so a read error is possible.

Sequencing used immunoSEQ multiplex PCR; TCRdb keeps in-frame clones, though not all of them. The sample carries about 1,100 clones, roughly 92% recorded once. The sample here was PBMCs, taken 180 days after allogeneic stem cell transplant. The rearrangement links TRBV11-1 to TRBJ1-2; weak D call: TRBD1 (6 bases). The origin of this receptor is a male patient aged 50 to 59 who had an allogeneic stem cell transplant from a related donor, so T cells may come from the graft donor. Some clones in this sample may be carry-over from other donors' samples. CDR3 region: CASSSRGGYTF. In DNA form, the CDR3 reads TGCGCCAGCAGCTCCAGGGGTGGCTACACCTTC.